A selection of T cell receptor beta chains follows, all from one sample in a study of technical replicates of blood from a handful of donors. The repertoire was sequenced with immunoSEQ multiplex PCR; TCRdb's copy has only in-frame clones and lacks some. The data show around 75,000 clones, just over 90% seen once. The sample was T cells isolated from PBMCs. These receptors were obtained from a human donor in good health. Each CDR3 is given with its conserved first and last residue. A D gene is named only where the DNA matches it firmly. Clone size is not always given. Where it is, it says once, few, many or a class for expanded clones.

v_gene,d_gene,j_gene,abundance,CDR3aa,CDR3nt
TRBV28,TRBD1,TRBJ2-4,NA,CASSLRGRRGLAKNIQYF,TGTGCCAGCAGTTTAAGGGGGAGAAGGGGGCTAGCCAAAAACATTCAGTACTTC
TRBV5-4,TRBD1,TRBJ2-3,NA,CASKTGGTDTQYF,TGTGCCAGTAAAACAGGGGGCACAGATACGCAGTATTTT
TRBV5-1,TRBD1,TRBJ2-7,NA,CASSQRRGLTYEQYF,TGCGCCAGCAGTCAACGCAGGGGGCTCACCTACGAGCAGTACTTC
TRBV9,TRBD1,TRBJ2-7,NA,CASSMGQGSEQYF,TGTGCCAGCAGCATGGGACAGGGCAGCGAGCAGTACTTC
TRBV5-6,NA,TRBJ2-3,NA,CASSLTVTDTQYF,TGTGCCAGCAGCTTAACAGTCACAGATACGCAGTATTTT
TRBV19,TRBD1,TRBJ2-7,NA,CASSPRTGSSYEQYF,TGTGCCAGTAGTCCTAGGACAGGTTCCTCCTACGAGCAGTACTTC
TRBV10-3,TRBD1,TRBJ1-5,NA,CAISEGQGYQPQHF,TGTGCCATCAGTGAAGGACAGGGATATCAGCCCCAGCATTTT
TRBV7-9,TRBD2,TRBJ2-7,once,CASSSSGAGNPVALYEQYF,TGTGCCAGCAGCTCGAGCGGGGCAGGGAACCCTGTGGCCCTCTACGAGCAGTACTTC
TRBV2,NA,TRBJ2-7,NA,CASRSFSYEQYF,TGTGCCAGCAGGAGTTTCTCCTACGAGCAGTACTTC
TRBV7-9,TRBD2,TRBJ2-1,NA,CASSLNRGLAGGVNNEQFF,TGTGCCAGCAGCTTAAACCGTGGACTAGCGGGGGGAGTAAACAATGAGCAGTTCTTC
TRBV30,NA,TRBJ2-4,NA,CAHNRDTAKNIQYF,TGTGCCCACAACAGGGACACGGCCAAAAACATTCAGTACTTC
TRBV5-1,NA,TRBJ2-7,few,CASSLPSNSYEQYF,TGCGCCAGCAGCTTGCCCAGTAACTCCTACGAGCAGTACTTC
TRBV5-5,NA,TRBJ1-1,few,CASSPGLSNTEAFF,TGTGCCAGCAGCCCGGGACTCTCTAACACTGAAGCTTTCTTT
TRBV10-3,NA,TRBJ1-1,NA,CAISEGQSPNTEAFF,TGTGCCATCAGTGAGGGACAGAGCCCGAACACTGAAGCTTTCTTT
TRBV20-1,NA,TRBJ2-5,NA,CSAWDWGTQYF,TGCAGTGCTTGGGACTGGGGGACCCAGTACTTC
TRBV14,NA,TRBJ2-1,once,CASSQDYYNEQFF,TGTGCCAGCAGCCAAGACTACTACAATGAGCAGTTCTTC
TRBV5-4,NA,TRBJ1-1,few,CASSLATFSMNTEAFF,TGTGCCAGCAGCTTGGCAACTTTTTCCATGAACACTGAAGCTTTCTTT
TRBV29-1,TRBD1,TRBJ2-2,NA,CSVSSGQGQTGELFF,TGCAGCGTTTCGTCGGGACAGGGGCAAACCGGGGAGCTGTTTTTT
TRBV7-2,NA,TRBJ2-7,NA,CASSLQGNYEQYF,TGTGCCAGCAGCCTACAGGGCAACTACGAGCAGTACTTC
TRBV9,TRBD2,TRBJ2-4,NA,CASSVSGLAQNIQYF,TGTGCCAGCAGCGTTTCTGGACTAGCACAAAACATTCAGTACTTC
TRBV18,TRBD1,TRBJ1-1,few,CASSPPQSSGQGKTEAFF,TGTGCCAGCTCACCACCTCAAAGTTCGGGACAGGGAAAGACTGAAGCTTTCTTT
TRBV7-9,NA,TRBJ1-1,few,CASSLGQSAPF,TGTGCCAGCAGCCTTGGACAGAGCGCCCCTTTT
TRBV10-2,TRBD1,TRBJ1-5,NA,CASSVGGHSNQPQHF,TGCGCCAGCAGTGTAGGGGGCCATAGCAATCAGCCCCAGCATTTT
TRBV4-1,TRBD2,TRBJ2-1,NA,CASSFRAGTSSYNEQFF,TGCGCCAGCAGCTTTAGAGCCGGGACTAGCAGCTACAATGAGCAGTTCTTC
TRBV29-1,NA,TRBJ2-7,NA,CSVESPGGYEQYF,TGCAGCGTTGAAAGTCCAGGAGGCTACGAGCAGTACTTC
TRBV28,NA,TRBJ1-2,NA,CASSFSFGAGRVGYTF,TGTGCCAGCAGTTTCTCTTTCGGGGCAGGGAGGGTCGGCTACACCTTC
TRBV7-8,TRBD2,TRBJ2-1,few,CASCEYTSGSNEQFF,TGTGCCAGCTGCGAGTACACTAGCGGGAGTAATGAGCAGTTCTTC
TRBV5-1,TRBD1,TRBJ1-2,NA,CASSLGSGQEGYGYTF,TGCGCCAGCAGCTTGGGTTCGGGACAGGAGGGTTATGGCTACACCTTC
TRBV25-1,TRBD1,TRBJ2-5,NA,CASSGQRWETQYF,TGTGCCAGTTCGGGACAGCGTTGGGAGACCCAGTACTTC
TRBV5-1,TRBD1,TRBJ1-4,NA,CASSSYPGQGAPNEKLFF,TGCGCCAGCAGCTCCTACCCGGGACAGGGGGCCCCTAATGAAAAACTGTTTTTT
TRBV7-2,TRBD2,TRBJ2-1,NA,CASSFDRTSGRDYNEQFF,TGTGCCAGCAGCTTCGATCGGACTAGCGGGAGGGACTACAATGAGCAGTTCTTC
TRBV7-2,TRBD2,TRBJ2-3,NA,CASSLKSGRVTGDTQYF,TGTGCCAGCAGCCTAAAAAGCGGGAGAGTAACAGGTGATACGCAGTATTTT
TRBV4-1,TRBD2,TRBJ2-1,NA,CASSQSSGRANEQFF,TGCGCCAGCAGCCAATCTAGCGGGAGGGCCAATGAGCAGTTCTTC
TRBV5-1,TRBD2,TRBJ2-3,NA,CASSLARGTSGGNGLAPDTQYF,TGCGCCAGCAGCTTGGCCAGGGGGACTAGCGGGGGGAATGGTCTGGCCCCAGATACGCAGTATTTT
TRBV2,NA,TRBJ2-1,NA,CASSTGDEQFF,TGTGCCAGCAGTACCGGGGATGAGCAGTTCTTC
TRBV5-1,TRBD1,TRBJ2-2,NA,CASSPRQGTNTGELFF,TGCGCCAGCAGCCCAAGACAGGGGACAAACACCGGGGAGCTGTTTTTT
TRBV2,TRBD1,TRBJ1-1,few,CASSWTGETEAFF,TGTGCCAGCAGCTGGACAGGGGAGACTGAAGCTTTCTTT
TRBV20-1,NA,TRBJ2-7,NA,CSAQGGYEQYF,TGCAGTGCCCAGGGAGGCTACGAGCAGTACTTC
TRBV28,TRBD2,TRBJ2-2,NA,CASSFPSGSGTGELFF,TGTGCCAGCAGTTTTCCTAGCGGGAGTGGCACCGGGGAGCTGTTTTTT
TRBV14,TRBD2,TRBJ2-5,NA,CASSRDGGAGETQYF,TGTGCCAGCAGCCGGGACGGGGGGGCCGGAGAGACCCAGTACTTC
TRBV10-1,TRBD1,TRBJ2-3,NA,CASSRDSSTDTQYF,TGCGCCAGCAGTCGGGACAGTAGCACAGATACGCAGTATTTT
TRBV19,TRBD2,TRBJ2-3,once,CASSRGLAIPDTQYF,TGTGCCAGTAGTAGGGGACTAGCGATTCCAGATACGCAGTATTTT
TRBV2,TRBD2,TRBJ2-1,NA,CASRDLAGSYNEQFF,TGTGCCAGCAGAGATCTAGCGGGATCTTACAATGAGCAGTTCTTC
TRBV25-1,TRBD1,TRBJ1-2,NA,CASWDRGHGYTF,TGTGCCAGCTGGGACAGGGGGCATGGCTACACCTTC
TRBV18,TRBD2,TRBJ2-1,NA,CASSPDLAGGHYNEQFF,TGTGCCAGCTCACCGGATTTAGCGGGGGGCCATTACAATGAGCAGTTCTTC
TRBV30,TRBD2,TRBJ2-3,NA,CAWSKGLAGGTSTDTQYF,TGTGCCTGGAGTAAAGGACTAGCGGGGGGCACTAGCACAGATACGCAGTATTTT
TRBV2,NA,TRBJ1-5,NA,CANVKDGDNQPQHF,TGTGCCAACGTAAAGGACGGGGACAATCAGCCCCAGCATTTT
TRBV6-5,NA,TRBJ1-2,NA,CASRGGTYNGYTF,TGTGCCAGCAGGGGGGGGACCTATAATGGCTACACCTTC